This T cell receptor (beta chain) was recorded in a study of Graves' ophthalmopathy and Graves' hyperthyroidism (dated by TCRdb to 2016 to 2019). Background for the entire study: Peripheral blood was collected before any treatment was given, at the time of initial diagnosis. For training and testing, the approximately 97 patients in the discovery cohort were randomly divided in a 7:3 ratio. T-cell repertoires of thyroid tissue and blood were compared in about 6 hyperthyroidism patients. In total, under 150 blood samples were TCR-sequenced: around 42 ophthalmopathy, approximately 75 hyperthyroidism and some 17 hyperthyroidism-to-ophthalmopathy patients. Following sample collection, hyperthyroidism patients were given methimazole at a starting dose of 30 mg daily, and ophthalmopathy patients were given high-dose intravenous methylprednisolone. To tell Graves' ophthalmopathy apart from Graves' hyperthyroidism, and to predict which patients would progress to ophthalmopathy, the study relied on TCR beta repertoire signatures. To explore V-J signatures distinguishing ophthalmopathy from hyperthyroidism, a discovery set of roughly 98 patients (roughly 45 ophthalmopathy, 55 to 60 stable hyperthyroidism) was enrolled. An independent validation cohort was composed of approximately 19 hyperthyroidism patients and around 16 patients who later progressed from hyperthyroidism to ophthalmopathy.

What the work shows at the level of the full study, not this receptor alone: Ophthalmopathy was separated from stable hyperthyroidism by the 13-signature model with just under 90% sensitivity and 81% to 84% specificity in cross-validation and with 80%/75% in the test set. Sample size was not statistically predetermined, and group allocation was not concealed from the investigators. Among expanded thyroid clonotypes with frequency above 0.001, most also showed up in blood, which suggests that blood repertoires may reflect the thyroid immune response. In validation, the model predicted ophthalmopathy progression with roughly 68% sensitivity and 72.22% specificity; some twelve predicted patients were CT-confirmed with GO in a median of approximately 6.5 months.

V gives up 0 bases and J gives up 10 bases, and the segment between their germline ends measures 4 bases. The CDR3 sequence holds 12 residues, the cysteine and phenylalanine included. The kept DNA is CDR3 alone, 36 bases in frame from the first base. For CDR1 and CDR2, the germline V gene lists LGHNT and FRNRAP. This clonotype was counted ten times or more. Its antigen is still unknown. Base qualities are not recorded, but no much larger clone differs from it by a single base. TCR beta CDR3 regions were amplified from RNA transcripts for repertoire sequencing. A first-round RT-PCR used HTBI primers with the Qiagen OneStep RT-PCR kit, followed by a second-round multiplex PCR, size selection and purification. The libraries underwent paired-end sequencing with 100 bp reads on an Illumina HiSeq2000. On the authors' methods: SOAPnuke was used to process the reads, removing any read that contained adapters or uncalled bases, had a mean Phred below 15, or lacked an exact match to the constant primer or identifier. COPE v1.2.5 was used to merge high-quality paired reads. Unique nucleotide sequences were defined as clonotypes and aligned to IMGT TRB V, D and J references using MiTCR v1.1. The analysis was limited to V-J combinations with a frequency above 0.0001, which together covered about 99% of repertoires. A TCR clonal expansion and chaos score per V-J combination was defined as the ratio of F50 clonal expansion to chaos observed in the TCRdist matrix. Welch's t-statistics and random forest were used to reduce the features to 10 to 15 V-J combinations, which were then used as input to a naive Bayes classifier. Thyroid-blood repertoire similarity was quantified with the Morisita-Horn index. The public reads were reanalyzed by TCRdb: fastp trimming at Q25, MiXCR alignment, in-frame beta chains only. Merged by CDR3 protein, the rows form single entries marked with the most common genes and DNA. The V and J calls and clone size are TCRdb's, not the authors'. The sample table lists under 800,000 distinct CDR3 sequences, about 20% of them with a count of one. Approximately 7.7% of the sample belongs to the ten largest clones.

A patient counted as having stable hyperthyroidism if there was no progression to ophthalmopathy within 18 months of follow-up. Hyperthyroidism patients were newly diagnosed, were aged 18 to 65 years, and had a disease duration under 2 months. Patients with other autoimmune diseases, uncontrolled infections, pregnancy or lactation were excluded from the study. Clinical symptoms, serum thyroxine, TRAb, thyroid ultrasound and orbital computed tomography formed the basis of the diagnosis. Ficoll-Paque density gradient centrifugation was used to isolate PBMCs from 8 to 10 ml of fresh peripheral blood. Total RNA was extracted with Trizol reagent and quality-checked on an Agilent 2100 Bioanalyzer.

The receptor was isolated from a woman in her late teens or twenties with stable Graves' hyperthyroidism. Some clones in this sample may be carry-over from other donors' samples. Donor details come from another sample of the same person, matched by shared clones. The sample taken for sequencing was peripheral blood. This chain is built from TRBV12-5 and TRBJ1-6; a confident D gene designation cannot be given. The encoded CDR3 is CASGLVQSPLHF. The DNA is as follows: TGTGCTAGTGGTTTGGTACAATCACCCCTCCACTTT.